This record covers a single T cell receptor (beta chain). Antigen unknown. The CDR3 consists of 12 residues. V was cut by 7 bases and J by 8 bases, with 14 bases left in between. Germline lookup yields CDR1 MGHDK and CDR2 SYGVNS. This entry belongs to a study of CD8+CD57+ T cells in acquired aplastic anemia. Patients sequenced had flow cytometry evidence of CD8+CD57+ cell expansion. The TCR beta profiling, which covered VDJ combination and CDR3 sequence, was carried out using genomic DNA as the template. TCRdb fed the reads into MiXCR, producing one record per CDR3 protein. The sample has hundreds of thousands of distinct CDR3 sequences, about 50% seen once. Points from the study as a whole: In common between the patients and the controls were nearly 30 CD8+ CDR3 sequences.

Material for sequencing was sorted CD4+, CD8+, or CD8+CD57+ T cells (not recorded which) from PBMCs. The source of this sequence is a human donor with aplastic anemia. This chain links TRBV25-1 with TRBJ1-2; maybe TRBD1 (5 bases). The CDR3 protein is CASIGGGKGYTF. CDR3 in DNA: TGTGCCAGCATCGGGGGGGGAAAGGGCTACACCTTC.